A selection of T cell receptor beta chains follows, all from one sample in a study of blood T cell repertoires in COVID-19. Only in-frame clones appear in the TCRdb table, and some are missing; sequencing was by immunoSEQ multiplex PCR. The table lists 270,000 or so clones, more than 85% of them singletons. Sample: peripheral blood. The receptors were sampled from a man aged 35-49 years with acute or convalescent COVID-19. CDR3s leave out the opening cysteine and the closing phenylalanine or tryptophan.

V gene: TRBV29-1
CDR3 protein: SVSGTGTTEAF

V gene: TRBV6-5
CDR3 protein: ATVDPGLSYGYT

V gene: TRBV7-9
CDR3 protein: ASSLVLAGELSTDTQY

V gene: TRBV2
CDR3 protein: ASSERYEQY

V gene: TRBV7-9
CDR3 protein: ASSFWGQGPNTEAF

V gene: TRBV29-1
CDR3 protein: SVEQDRGWNEQF

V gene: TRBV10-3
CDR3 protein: AISAGQRTTPLH

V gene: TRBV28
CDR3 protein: ASSTRQASEAF

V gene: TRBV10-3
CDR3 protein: AISDRGGNTIY

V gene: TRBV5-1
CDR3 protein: ASSPDRGSSGYT

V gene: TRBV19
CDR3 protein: ASSRSRGYGNTIY

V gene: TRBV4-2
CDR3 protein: ASSQEVAGENYGYT

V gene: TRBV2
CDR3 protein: ASMTIGAPLETQY

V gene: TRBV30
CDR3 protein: AWTQGAASTGNTIY

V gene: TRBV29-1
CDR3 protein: SVVPRQGEAF

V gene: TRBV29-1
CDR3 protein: SVRGVATNEKLF

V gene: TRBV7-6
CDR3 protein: ASSLVQGGVGDTQY

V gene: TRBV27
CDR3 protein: ASSLIHGDTEAF

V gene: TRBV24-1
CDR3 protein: ATSDYRNYGYT

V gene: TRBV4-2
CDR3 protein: ASSPGGVTQY

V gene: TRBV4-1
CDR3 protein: ASSHAGGPVGNEQF

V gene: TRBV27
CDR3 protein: ASSGSGKSGEQY

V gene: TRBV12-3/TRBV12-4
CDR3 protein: ASSSRRGTEAF

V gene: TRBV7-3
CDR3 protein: ASSPPGQNTGELF

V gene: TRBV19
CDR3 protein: ASSIVGTGFNTGELF

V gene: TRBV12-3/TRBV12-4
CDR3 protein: ASASPDTEAF

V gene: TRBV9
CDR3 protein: ASSEKGQGADEQF

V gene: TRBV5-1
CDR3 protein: ASSLARGNTEAF

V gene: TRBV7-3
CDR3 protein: ASSPASGGAAGELF

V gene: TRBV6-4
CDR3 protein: ASSKGQGPSNEQF

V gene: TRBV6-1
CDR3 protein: ASSGAFAIAKNIQY

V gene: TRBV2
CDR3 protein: ASSEALRGADEQF

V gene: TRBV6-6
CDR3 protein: ASSPKEGLVGYNEQF

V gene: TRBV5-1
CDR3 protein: ASSLGDRGNEKLF

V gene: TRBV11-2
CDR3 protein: ASSSGGVAADTQY

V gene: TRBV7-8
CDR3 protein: ASSLGTTGAPRTDTQY

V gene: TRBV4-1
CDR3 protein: ASSQAGGGLNQPQH

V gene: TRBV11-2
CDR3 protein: ASSSLWGGVTDTQY

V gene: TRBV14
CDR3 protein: ASSRTEAYTIY

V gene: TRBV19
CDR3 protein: ASSLHRDRGAYEQY